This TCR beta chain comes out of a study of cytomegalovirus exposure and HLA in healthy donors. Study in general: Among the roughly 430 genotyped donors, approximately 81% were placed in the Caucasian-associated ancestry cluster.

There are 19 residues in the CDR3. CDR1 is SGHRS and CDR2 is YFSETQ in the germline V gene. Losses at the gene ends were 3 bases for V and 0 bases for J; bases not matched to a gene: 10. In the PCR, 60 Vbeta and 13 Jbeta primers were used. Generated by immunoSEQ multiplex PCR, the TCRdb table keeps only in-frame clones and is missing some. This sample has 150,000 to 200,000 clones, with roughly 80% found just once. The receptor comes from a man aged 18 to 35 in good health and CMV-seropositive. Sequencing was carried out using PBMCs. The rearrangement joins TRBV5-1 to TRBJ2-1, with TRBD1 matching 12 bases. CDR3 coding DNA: TGCGCCAGCAGCTCCACCGGGACAGGGGGCTGGGGCTCCTACAATGAGCAGTTCTTC. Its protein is CASSSTGTGGWGSYNEQFF.